This T cell receptor (beta chain) was obtained from a study of blood T cell repertoires in COVID-19. Measured with immunoSEQ multiplex PCR; TCRdb has only the in-frame clones, and not every one. The sample shows about 76,000 clones, approximately 78% of them seen only once. V was clipped by 4 bases and J by 1 base; unmatched bases: 5. The CDR3 has 15 residues. Germline CDR1 and CDR2: MGHRA and YSYEKL. The specimen sequenced was peripheral blood. The clonotype was recovered from a human donor in a cohort sampled during active COVID-19. The genes are TRBV4-1 and TRBJ2-7; TRBD2 matches at 9 bases. CDR3 DNA sequence: TGCGCCAGCAGCCCTTTTAGCGGGGGTTCCTACGAGCAGTACTTC. Amino acids: CASSPFSGGSYEQYF.